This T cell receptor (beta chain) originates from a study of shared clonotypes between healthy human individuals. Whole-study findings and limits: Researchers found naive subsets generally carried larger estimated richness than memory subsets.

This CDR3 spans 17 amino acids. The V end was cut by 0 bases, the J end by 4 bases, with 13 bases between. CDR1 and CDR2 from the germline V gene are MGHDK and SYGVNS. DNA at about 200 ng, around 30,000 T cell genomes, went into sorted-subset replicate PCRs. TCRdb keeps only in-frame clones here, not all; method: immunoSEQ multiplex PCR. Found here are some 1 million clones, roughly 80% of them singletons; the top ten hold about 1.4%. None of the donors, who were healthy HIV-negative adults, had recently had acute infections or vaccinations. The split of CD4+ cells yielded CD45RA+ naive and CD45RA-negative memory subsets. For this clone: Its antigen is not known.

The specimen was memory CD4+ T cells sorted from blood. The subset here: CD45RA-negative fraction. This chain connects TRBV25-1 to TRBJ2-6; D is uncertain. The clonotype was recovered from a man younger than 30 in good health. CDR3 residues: CASSEYIGRSGANVLTF. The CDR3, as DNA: TGTGCCAGCAGTGAATATATTGGCAGGTCCGGGGCCAACGTCCTGACTTTC.